These T cell receptor beta chains were read from a single sample in a study of cytomegalovirus exposure and HLA in healthy donors. Data came from immunoSEQ multiplex PCR; TCRdb stores just in-frame clones and leaves some out. This table has over 110,000 clones, more than 85% appearing once. Sequencing was done on a sample of PBMCs. These receptors were collected from a man between 18 and 29 years old in good health and CMV-seropositive. CDR3s include the opening cysteine and the closing phenylalanine or tryptophan. The D gene is left open where the match is weak. Only some rows state a clone size, as once, few, many or a class for expanded clones.

cdr3_nt: TGTGCCAGCAGTTTACCCGGGACAGGGGGCTCCTACGAGCAGTACTTC
cdr3_aa: CASSLPGTGGSYEQYF
clone_size: -
j_call: TRBJ2-7
d_call: TRBD1
v_call: TRBV28

cdr3_nt: TGCGCCAGCAGCTCCTTACGGGACAGGGGGCCTAACTATGGCTACACCTTC
cdr3_aa: CASSSLRDRGPNYGYTF
clone_size: -
j_call: TRBJ1-2
d_call: TRBD1
v_call: TRBV5-1

cdr3_nt: TGTGCCAGCAGCAGACGGGACAACGAAAAACTGTTTTTT
cdr3_aa: CASSRRDNEKLFF
clone_size: -
j_call: TRBJ1-4
d_call: -
v_call: TRBV9

cdr3_nt: TGCGCCAGCAGCGTCACCCTGGGGGCAACAGGGGCGGGCTACGAGCAGTACTTC
cdr3_aa: CASSVTLGATGAGYEQYF
clone_size: -
j_call: TRBJ2-7
d_call: TRBD1
v_call: TRBV5-1

cdr3_nt: TGTGCCAGCAGCTTAGGACAGGGGCGCTACGAGCAGTACTTC
cdr3_aa: CASSLGQGRYEQYF
clone_size: -
j_call: TRBJ2-7
d_call: TRBD1
v_call: TRBV7-9

cdr3_nt: TGTGCCAGCAGCTTAGGCCCTAGTCTCGCTGGGGAGCAGTACTTC
cdr3_aa: CASSLGPSLAGEQYF
clone_size: -
j_call: TRBJ2-7
d_call: -
v_call: TRBV7-6

cdr3_nt: TGTGCCTGGAGTAATCGGGGTCTTAGCTCCTACAATGAGCAGTTCTTC
cdr3_aa: CAWSNRGLSSYNEQFF
clone_size: -
j_call: TRBJ2-1
d_call: -
v_call: TRBV30

cdr3_nt: TGTGCCAGCAGCCTACGTAGAGAAGACTATAGCAATCAGCCCCAGCATTTT
cdr3_aa: CASSLRREDYSNQPQHF
clone_size: -
j_call: TRBJ1-5
d_call: -
v_call: TRBV5-6

cdr3_nt: TGTGCCAGTAGTCGACAGGGGGCGAACACCGGGGAGCTGTTTTTT
cdr3_aa: CASSRQGANTGELFF
clone_size: few
j_call: TRBJ2-2
d_call: TRBD1
v_call: TRBV19

cdr3_nt: TGTGCCACCAGCAGCCCATATCTTGGGGGCGGTCGCAATCAGCCCCAGCATTTT
cdr3_aa: CATSSPYLGGGRNQPQHF
clone_size: -
j_call: TRBJ1-5
d_call: -
v_call: TRBV15

cdr3_nt: TGCGCCAGCAGCCACCACAGGGGAGGTGGAAACACCATATATTTT
cdr3_aa: CASSHHRGGGNTIYF
clone_size: -
j_call: TRBJ1-3
d_call: TRBD1
v_call: TRBV4-1

cdr3_nt: TGTGCCAGCAGCCAAGGGGAGAAGTCCTACGAGCAGTACTTC
cdr3_aa: CASSQGEKSYEQYF
clone_size: -
j_call: TRBJ2-7
d_call: -
v_call: TRBV4-2

cdr3_nt: TGCGCCAGCAGCTGGGACATAAATCAGCCCCAGCATTTT
cdr3_aa: CASSWDINQPQHF
clone_size: -
j_call: TRBJ1-5
d_call: -
v_call: TRBV5-1

cdr3_nt: TGTGCCAGCGGCCGACAGAGAATGAACACCGGGGAGCTGTTTTTT
cdr3_aa: CASGRQRMNTGELFF
clone_size: -
j_call: TRBJ2-2
d_call: -
v_call: TRBV6-1

cdr3_nt: TGCGCCAGCAGCTCTGGACAGGGGAACACTGAAGCTTTCTTT
cdr3_aa: CASSSGQGNTEAFF
clone_size: once
j_call: TRBJ1-1
d_call: TRBD1
v_call: TRBV4-1

cdr3_nt: TGTGCCAGCAGTTTAGGCAATAGCGGGAGTGATGAGCAGTTCTTC
cdr3_aa: CASSLGNSGSDEQFF
clone_size: -
j_call: TRBJ2-1
d_call: TRBD2
v_call: TRBV6-8

cdr3_nt: TGTGCCAGCAGCCAAGATTGGGGACAGCAAGAGACCCAGTACTTC
cdr3_aa: CASSQDWGQQETQYF
clone_size: -
j_call: TRBJ2-5
d_call: TRBD1
v_call: TRBV4-2

cdr3_nt: TGTGCCAGCGCCGGGACTAGCGACGAGCAGTACTTC
cdr3_aa: CASAGTSDEQYF
clone_size: -
j_call: TRBJ2-7
d_call: TRBD2
v_call: TRBV5-5

cdr3_nt: TGTGCCAGCAGCGTAGACGGGAGGGGTCAAGAGACCCAGTACTTC
cdr3_aa: CASSVDGRGQETQYF
clone_size: -
j_call: TRBJ2-5
d_call: TRBD2
v_call: TRBV9

cdr3_nt: TGTGCCAGCTCACCCTACACCGGGAGCACAGATACGCAGTATTTT
cdr3_aa: CASSPYTGSTDTQYF
clone_size: once
j_call: TRBJ2-3
d_call: -
v_call: TRBV18

cdr3_nt: TGTGCCTGGGGGGGGGCCCAAGAGACCCAGTACTTC
cdr3_aa: CAWGGAQETQYF
clone_size: -
j_call: TRBJ2-5
d_call: -
v_call: TRBV30

cdr3_nt: TGCGCCAGCAGTGCCTCGCCGGCCGGGGTCGGCTATGGCTACACCTTC
cdr3_aa: CASSASPAGVGYGYTF
clone_size: -
j_call: TRBJ1-2
d_call: -
v_call: TRBV5-1

cdr3_nt: TGCGCCAGCAGCTTGATAACGAACACCGGGGAGCTGTTTTTT
cdr3_aa: CASSLITNTGELFF
clone_size: -
j_call: TRBJ2-2
d_call: -
v_call: TRBV5-1

cdr3_nt: TGTGCCAGCAGTGATTCCACTAGCGGACTCAATGAGCAGTTCTTC
cdr3_aa: CASSDSTSGLNEQFF
clone_size: -
j_call: TRBJ2-1
d_call: TRBD2
v_call: TRBV2

cdr3_nt: TGTGCCAGCTCCTATGGAGGAACCTACGAGCAGTACTTC
cdr3_aa: CASSYGGTYEQYF
clone_size: -
j_call: TRBJ2-7
d_call: -
v_call: TRBV27

cdr3_nt: TGCAGCGGTCGACAGGATTCGTACGAGCAGTACTTC
cdr3_aa: CSGRQDSYEQYF
clone_size: -
j_call: TRBJ2-7
d_call: -
v_call: TRBV29-1

cdr3_nt: TGTGCCAGCAGTTTATCTATGGGAGATAGCAATCAGCCCCAGCATTTT
cdr3_aa: CASSLSMGDSNQPQHF
clone_size: -
j_call: TRBJ1-5
d_call: -
v_call: TRBV27

cdr3_nt: TGTGCCAGCAGTTCCGGGGACAGGTTCCAAGAGACCCAGTACTTC
cdr3_aa: CASSSGDRFQETQYF
clone_size: -
j_call: TRBJ2-5
d_call: TRBD1
v_call: TRBV7-9

cdr3_nt: TGTGCCAGTAGTATAGATTCTCGTAGGACAGCCTTGATGAACACTGAAGCTTTCTTT
cdr3_aa: CASSIDSRRTALMNTEAFF
clone_size: -
j_call: TRBJ1-1
d_call: -
v_call: TRBV19

cdr3_nt: TGTGCCAGCAGCTTTCTGTTAACTGAAGCTTTCTTT
cdr3_aa: CASSFLLTEAFF
clone_size: -
j_call: TRBJ1-1
d_call: -
v_call: TRBV5-4

cdr3_nt: TGTGCCAGCAGCTCACCGGGAAGCATTGTCGATGAGCAGTTCTTC
cdr3_aa: CASSSPGSIVDEQFF
clone_size: -
j_call: TRBJ2-1
d_call: -
v_call: TRBV7-9

cdr3_nt: TGTGCCAGCAGCTTAGACGCAGGGGGTGGCTACACCTTC
cdr3_aa: CASSLDAGGGYTF
clone_size: -
j_call: TRBJ1-2
d_call: TRBD1
v_call: TRBV11-2

cdr3_nt: TGTGCCAGCAGCTTGGGGGGGTTAGCGGGGTTAAGGGCAGATACGCAGTATTTT
cdr3_aa: CASSLGGLAGLRADTQYF
clone_size: -
j_call: TRBJ2-3
d_call: TRBD2
v_call: TRBV5-4

cdr3_nt: TGTGCCAGCAGGAACTCGGCGGCAGGGGGCAACGAGCAGTACTTC
cdr3_aa: CASRNSAAGGNEQYF
clone_size: -
j_call: TRBJ2-7
d_call: TRBD1
v_call: TRBV6-1

cdr3_nt: TGTGCCAGCAGTGAAGTTGGGGCCACTGAAGCTTTCTTT
cdr3_aa: CASSEVGATEAFF
clone_size: -
j_call: TRBJ1-1
d_call: -
v_call: TRBV6-1

cdr3_nt: TGTGCCAGCAGCCCTACTCAGGGGGACGAGCAGTACTTC
cdr3_aa: CASSPTQGDEQYF
clone_size: -
j_call: TRBJ2-7
d_call: TRBD1
v_call: TRBV2

cdr3_nt: TGTGCCAGCAGTTTGACAGGGGCCCACGAGCAGTACTTC
cdr3_aa: CASSLTGAHEQYF
clone_size: -
j_call: TRBJ2-7
d_call: TRBD1
v_call: TRBV28

cdr3_nt: TGTGCCACCAGCCCTCAGGGGTATTCACCCCTCCACTTT
cdr3_aa: CATSPQGYSPLHF
clone_size: -
j_call: TRBJ1-6
d_call: -
v_call: TRBV15

cdr3_nt: TGTGCCAGCAGAACTTATAGGGGAAGACTAGCGGGAGAGGTAGGTACGCAGTATTTT
cdr3_aa: CASRTYRGRLAGEVGTQYF
clone_size: once
j_call: TRBJ2-3
d_call: TRBD2
v_call: TRBV27

cdr3_nt: TGTGCCAGCAGGTCGACAGTCTACAATGAGCAGTTCTTC
cdr3_aa: CASRSTVYNEQFF
clone_size: -
j_call: TRBJ2-1
d_call: -
v_call: TRBV27